This T cell receptor beta chain was recovered during a study of blood T cell repertoires in COVID-19. As for the study in general: PBMCs, B-cell-depleted T cells, or T cells were the source of the cDNA or gDNA that made up the material.

Method: immunoSEQ multiplex PCR; TCRdb's copy keeps in-frame clones and lacks some. The sample records roughly 26,000 clones, approximately 83% being singletons. The CDR3 runs 17 residues. The V gene end was trimmed by 0 bases and the J gene end by 3 bases; junction bases not matched to a gene: 7. Germline CDR1 is LGHNA and CDR2 is YSLEER. The V call is TRBV4-3, the J call TRBJ2-2; TRBD2 aligns across 7 bases. Input material: peripheral blood. The receptor was derived from a human donor in a cohort sampled during active COVID-19. The CDR3 loop is CASSQEVGGRYTGELFF. The CDR3 coding sequence is TGCGCCAGCAGCCAAGAGGTGGGAGGGAGGTACACCGGGGAGCTGTTTTTT.